The TCR beta chain described here comes from a study of OX40 agonist ivuxolimab in advanced cancers. Study-wide context: Ivuxolimab, which targeted the costimulatory receptor OX40 (CD134), was an agonistic, fully human IgG2 monoclonal antibody. Among the 50 to 55 dose-escalation patients, approximately 20 had hepatocellular carcinoma, about 15 melanoma, 9 renal cell carcinoma and 9 head and neck cancer. Peripheral TCRbeta sequencing aimed to test whether ivuxolimab altered TCR sequence diversity and caused clonal T-cell expansion. In the dose-escalation cohort, roughly four fifths of patients were male, and the mean age was approximately 60 years, with a range of about 23 to 90. Patients were allowed to have had prior anti-PD-1, anti-PD-L1 or anti-CTLA-4 therapy, and more than 30% of the dose-escalation patients had previously received checkpoint inhibitors. Intravenous ivuxolimab was administered to patients every 2 weeks at six dose levels: 0.01, 0.1, 0.3, 1.5, 3 and 10 mg/kg. The paper reports the monotherapy dose-escalation portion (N = 52 patients) of the phase I ivuxolimab trial. Partial responses occurred in three dose-escalation patients, of whom one had hepatocellular carcinoma and two had cutaneous melanoma.

To sequence the TCRbeta CDR3 region, genomic DNA was isolated from the sorted cells. TCRbeta CDR3 regions were sequenced using the immunoSEQ Assay. Not all clones reach the TCRdb copy of this immuneACCESS table, which keeps in-frame sequences only. Checked studies attribute under half of the gap to unresolved V genes and leave the rest unexplained. Across this sample there are 90,000 to 100,000 clones, with roughly 90% seen only once. Jointly, the top ten make up around 0.76% of the sample. This clone occurred a few times. Its antigen is not yet known. The input lacks base qualities; no much larger clone sits a single base away. V and J are truncated by 1 base and 5 bases respectively, leaving an intervening sequence of 14 bases. The CDR3, from cysteine to phenylalanine, totals 14 residues. Only CDR3 DNA remains: 42 bases, in frame from the first base. Via the germline V gene (reference sequence), CDR1 is GTSNPN and CDR2 SVGIG.

What the work shows at the level of the full study, not this receptor alone: After ivuxolimab, CD8+ T cells had more expanded clones than CD4+ T cells on average. Partial responders in the 0.1-3.0 mg/kg groups had among the lowest normalized peripheral clonal expansion, especially among CD8+ T cells. Antigen specificity was not determined for the clonally expanded peripheral T cells. Low levels of normalized T-cell clonal expansion were also seen in some nonresponding patients. At doses from 0.1 to 3.0 mg/kg, clonal expansion was seen in both CD4+ and CD8+ blood T cells between baseline and week 6.

Patients with a history of autoimmune disease or receiving systemic immunosuppression were excluded from the trial. Peripheral blood for TCR sequencing was collected from all dose cohorts at baseline, on cycle 4 day 1, and on cycle 7 day 1. Samples came from an open-label, multicenter, first-in-human phase I dose-escalation trial of ivuxolimab. Adults with locally advanced or metastatic head and neck squamous cell, hepatocellular, melanoma or renal cell carcinoma were enrolled in the trial. Before TCR sequencing, CD4+ T cells and CD8+ T cells were sorted from peripheral blood as separate populations.

Sequences were derived from CD4+ or CD8+ T cells sorted from blood, sampled in a trial of the OX40 agonist ivuxolimab. The clonotype originates from an adult with an advanced solid tumor such as melanoma, head and neck, liver or kidney cancer. This chain joins TRBV30 to TRBJ1-1; TRBD1 could be the D gene, as 6 bases match. The DNA sequence reads TGTGCCTGGAGTGAACAGGGAGGAGGGACTGAAGCTTTCTTT. The encoded protein is CAWSEQGGGTEAFF.